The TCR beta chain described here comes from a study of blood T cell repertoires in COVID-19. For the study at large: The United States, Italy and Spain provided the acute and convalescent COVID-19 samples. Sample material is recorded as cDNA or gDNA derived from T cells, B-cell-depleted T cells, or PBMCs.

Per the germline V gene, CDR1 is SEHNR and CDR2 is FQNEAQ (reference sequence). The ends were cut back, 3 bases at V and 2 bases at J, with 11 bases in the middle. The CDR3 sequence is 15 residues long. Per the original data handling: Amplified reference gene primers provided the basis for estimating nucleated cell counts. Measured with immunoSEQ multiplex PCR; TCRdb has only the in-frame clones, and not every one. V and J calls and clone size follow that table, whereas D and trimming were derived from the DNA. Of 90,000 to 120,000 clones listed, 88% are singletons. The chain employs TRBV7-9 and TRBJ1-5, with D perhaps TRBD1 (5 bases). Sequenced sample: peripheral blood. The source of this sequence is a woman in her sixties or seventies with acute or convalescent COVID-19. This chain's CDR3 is CASSFGGAGNQPQHF. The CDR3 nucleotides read TGTGCCAGCAGCTTCGGAGGGGCCGGCAATCAGCCCCAGCATTTT.